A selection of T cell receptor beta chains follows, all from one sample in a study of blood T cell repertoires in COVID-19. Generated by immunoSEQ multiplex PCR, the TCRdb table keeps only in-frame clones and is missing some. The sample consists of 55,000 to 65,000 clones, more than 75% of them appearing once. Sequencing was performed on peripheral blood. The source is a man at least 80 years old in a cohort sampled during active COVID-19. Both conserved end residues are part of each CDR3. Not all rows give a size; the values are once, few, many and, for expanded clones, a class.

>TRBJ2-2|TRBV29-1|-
CSVEPPGLAGGRTGELFF
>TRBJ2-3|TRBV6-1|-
CASSESWVADTQYF
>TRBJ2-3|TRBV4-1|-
CASSQAAQGEGTDTQYF
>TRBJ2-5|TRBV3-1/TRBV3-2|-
CASSLRRGLDF
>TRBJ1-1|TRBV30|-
CAWDRSTEAFF
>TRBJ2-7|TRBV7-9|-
CASSLAQGQQTYEQYF
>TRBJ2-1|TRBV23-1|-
CASSPQQVWTNEQFF
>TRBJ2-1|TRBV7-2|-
CASSFSLLEHEQFF
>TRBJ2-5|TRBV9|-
CASSVGGPQETQYF
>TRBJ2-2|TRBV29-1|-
CSVELGRGTGELFF
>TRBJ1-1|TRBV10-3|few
CAIGGQGVTEAFF
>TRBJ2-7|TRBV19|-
CASSLNYQYEQYF
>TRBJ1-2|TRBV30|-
CAWSVGQVYGYTF
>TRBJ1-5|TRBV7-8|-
CASSSGREGSQPQHF
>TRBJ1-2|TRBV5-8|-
CASSLVSDANYGYTF
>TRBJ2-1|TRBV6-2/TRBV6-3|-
CASSRAGTSGYNEQFF
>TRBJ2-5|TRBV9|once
CASSVGLEETQYF
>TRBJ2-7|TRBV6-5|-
CATRDQESVHEQYF
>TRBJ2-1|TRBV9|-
CASSVGQTTVNEQFF
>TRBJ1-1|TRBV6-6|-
CASIYTNTEAFF
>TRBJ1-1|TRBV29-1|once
CSVEGFRLNTEAFF
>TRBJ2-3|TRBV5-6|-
CASSDRGSDTQYF
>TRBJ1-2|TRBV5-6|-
CASSLGDRGIGYTF
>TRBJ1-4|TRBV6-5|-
CASRGRHKANEKLFF
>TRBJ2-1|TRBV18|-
CASSLLRDISYNEQFF
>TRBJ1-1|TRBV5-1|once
CASSNRITEAFF
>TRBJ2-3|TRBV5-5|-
CASSLVRAGLSTDTQYF
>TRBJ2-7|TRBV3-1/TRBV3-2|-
CASSHPGTSGSEQYF
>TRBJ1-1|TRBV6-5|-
CASNRGNTEAFF
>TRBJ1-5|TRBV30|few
CAWEAGQGIGNQPQHF
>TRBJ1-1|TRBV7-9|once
CASSLQAGNTEAFF
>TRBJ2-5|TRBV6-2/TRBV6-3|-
CASSYGGIQETQYF
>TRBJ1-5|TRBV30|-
CAWSVGGDQPQHF
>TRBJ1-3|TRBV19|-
CASSPSGGLPGNTIYF
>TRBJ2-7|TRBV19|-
CASSITPSGTSDILYEQYF
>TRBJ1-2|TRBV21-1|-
CASSQKTHRDSYGYTF
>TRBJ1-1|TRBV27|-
CASSIGPGAAFF